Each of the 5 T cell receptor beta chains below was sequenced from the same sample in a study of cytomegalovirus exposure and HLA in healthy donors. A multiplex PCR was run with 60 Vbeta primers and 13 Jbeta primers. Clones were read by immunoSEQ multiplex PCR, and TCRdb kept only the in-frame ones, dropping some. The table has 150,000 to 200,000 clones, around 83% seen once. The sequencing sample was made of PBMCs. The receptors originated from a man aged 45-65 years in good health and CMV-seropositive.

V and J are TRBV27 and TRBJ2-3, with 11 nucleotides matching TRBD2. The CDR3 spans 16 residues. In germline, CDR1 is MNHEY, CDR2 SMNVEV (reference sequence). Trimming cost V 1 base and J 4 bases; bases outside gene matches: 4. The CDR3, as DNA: TGTGCCAGCAGTTTATGGCTAGCGGGGGGTTCAGATACGCAGTATTTT. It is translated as CASSLWLAGGSDTQYF.

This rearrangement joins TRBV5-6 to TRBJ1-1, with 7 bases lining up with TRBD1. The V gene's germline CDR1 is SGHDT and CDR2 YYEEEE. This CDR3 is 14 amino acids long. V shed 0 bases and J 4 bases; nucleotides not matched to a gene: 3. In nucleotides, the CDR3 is TGTGCCAGCAGCTTGGACAGGGGTCGCACTGAAGCTTTCTTT. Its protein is CASSLDRGRTEAFF.

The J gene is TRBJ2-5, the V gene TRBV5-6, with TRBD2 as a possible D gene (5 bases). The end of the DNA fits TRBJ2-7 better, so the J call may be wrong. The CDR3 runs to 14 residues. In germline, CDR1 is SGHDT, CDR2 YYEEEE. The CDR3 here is CASSLGATTYEQYF. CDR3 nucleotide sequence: TGTGCCAGCAGCTTGGGGGCGACTACCTACGAGCAGTACTTC.

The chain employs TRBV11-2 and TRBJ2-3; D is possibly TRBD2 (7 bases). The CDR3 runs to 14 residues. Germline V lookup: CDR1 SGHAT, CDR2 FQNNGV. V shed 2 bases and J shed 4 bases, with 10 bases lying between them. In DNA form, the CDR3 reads TGTGCCAGCAGCTTAAGGGGGGGCCCAGATACGCAGTATTTT. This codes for CASSLRGGPDTQYF. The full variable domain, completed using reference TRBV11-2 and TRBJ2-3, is EAGVAQSPRYKIIEKRQSVAFWCNPISGHATLYWYQQILGQGPKLLIQFQNNGVVDDSQLPKDRFSAERLKGVDSTLKIQPAKLEDSAVYLCASSLRGGPDTQYFGPGTRLTVL.

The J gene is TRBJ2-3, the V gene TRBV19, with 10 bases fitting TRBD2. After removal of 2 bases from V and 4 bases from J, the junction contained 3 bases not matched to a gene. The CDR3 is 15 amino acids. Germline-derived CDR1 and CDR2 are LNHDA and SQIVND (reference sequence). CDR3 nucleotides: TGTGCCAGTAGTATACTAGCGGGAGTAGCAGATACGCAGTATTTT. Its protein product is CASSILAGVADTQYF.